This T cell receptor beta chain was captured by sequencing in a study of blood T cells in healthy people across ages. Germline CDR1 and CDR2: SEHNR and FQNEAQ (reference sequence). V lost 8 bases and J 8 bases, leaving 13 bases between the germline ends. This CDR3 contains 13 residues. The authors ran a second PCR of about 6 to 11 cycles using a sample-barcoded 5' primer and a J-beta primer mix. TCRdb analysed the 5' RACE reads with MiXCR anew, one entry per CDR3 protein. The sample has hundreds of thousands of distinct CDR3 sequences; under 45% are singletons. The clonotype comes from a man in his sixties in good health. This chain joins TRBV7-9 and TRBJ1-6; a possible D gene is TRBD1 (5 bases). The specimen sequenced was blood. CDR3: CASAGTADSPLHF. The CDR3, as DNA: TGTGCCAGCGCCGGGACGGCAGATTCACCCCTCCACTTT.